This entry features one T cell receptor beta chain sequence. Lacking the conserved final phenylalanine or tryptophan, this CDR3 likely reflects a read error. TCRdb independently ran MiXCR on the RT-PCR reads; one entry per CDR3 protein. The sample has roughly 500,000 distinct CDR3 sequences; roughly 25% are singletons. The sample originates from a study of response to subunit inactivated influenza vaccine. Another study also made use of these data, one on T cells expressing NK-cell markers. Turning to that study: TCR beta libraries carry UMIs added by 5'RACE template switching.

Here the sequenced sample was CD4+ T cells sorted from PBMCs, taken 12 days after vaccination. The sequence was obtained from a man aged 45-60 years who received an inactivated influenza vaccine.

The CDR3 DNA is TGTGCCAGCAGGCTAAGCGGGAGGGTAGGACGCAATGAGCAGTTCCTC. This sequence encodes CASRLSGRVGRNEQFL. This chain connects TRBV12-3 or TRBV12-4 to TRBJ2-1; TRBD2 matches 10 bases. The CDR3 has 16 amino acids. With 6 bases clipped from V and 6 bases from J, the junction kept 11 bases outside the gene matches.